This T cell receptor (beta chain) was sequenced for a study of control samples from healthy donors and cancer patients. Assay: immunoSEQ multiplex PCR; the TCRdb copy retains only in-frame clones and omits some. The table lists about 59,000 clones, under 95% of them singletons. Trimming took off 0 bases at V and 1 base at J, with 10 bases between the two ends. The CDR3 covers 15 residues. Germline V CDR1 and CDR2: SGDLS, YYNGEE. The TCR comes from a man in his forties or fifties with colorectal cancer. Sequencing input: PBMCs. J is TRBJ2-5 and V is TRBV9, with TRBD1 as a possible D gene (7 bases). As DNA, the CDR3 is TGTGCCAGCAGCGTAGTGCAGGGGGGCCAAGAGACCCAGTACTTC. Translating it yields CASSVVQGGQETQYF.